The clone carrying this T cell receptor beta chain has more than one count but fewer than ten. Using its own MiXCR run on the 5' RACE reads, TCRdb lists one record per CDR3 protein. The sample has around 50,000 distinct CDR3 sequences, roughly 28% seen once. The V gene's germline CDR1 is DFQATT and CDR2 SNEGSKA (reference sequence). Trimming took 2 bases from V and 3 from J, leaving 8 bases between them. The CDR3 contains 12 residues. The sorted Tregs were CD4+CD25+CD127-/low cells. The TCR was taken from a female donor with breast cancer. The sequenced material came from tumor-infiltrating Tregs sorted from the breast tumor. The chain has TRBV20-1 and TRBJ2-7, with D tentatively TRBD1 (5 bases). The DNA for the CDR3 is TGCAGTGCTAGACGGCAGGGCTACGAGCAGTACTTC. It codes for CSARRQGYEQYF.